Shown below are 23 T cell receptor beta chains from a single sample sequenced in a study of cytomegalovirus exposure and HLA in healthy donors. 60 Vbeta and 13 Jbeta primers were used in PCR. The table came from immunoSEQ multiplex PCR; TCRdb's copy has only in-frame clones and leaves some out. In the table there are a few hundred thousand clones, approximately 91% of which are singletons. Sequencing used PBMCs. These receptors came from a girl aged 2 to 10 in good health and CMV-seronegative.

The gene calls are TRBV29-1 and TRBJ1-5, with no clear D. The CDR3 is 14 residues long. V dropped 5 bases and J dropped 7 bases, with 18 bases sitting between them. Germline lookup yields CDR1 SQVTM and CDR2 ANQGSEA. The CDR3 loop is CSVSLVGVEQPQHF. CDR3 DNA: TGCAGCGTTTCCTTGGTCGGGGTTGAGCAGCCCCAGCATTTT.

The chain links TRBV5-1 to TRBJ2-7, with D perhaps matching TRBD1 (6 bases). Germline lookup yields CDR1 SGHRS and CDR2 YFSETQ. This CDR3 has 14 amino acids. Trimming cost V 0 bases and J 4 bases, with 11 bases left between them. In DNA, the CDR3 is TGCGCCAGCAGCTTGGGGGCCACAGGGTACGAGCAGTACTTC. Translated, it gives CASSLGATGYEQYF.

CDR3 sequence: CASYIAGGHLNLNTEAFF. The CDR3 DNA is TGTGCCAGTTATATTGCTGGGGGACACCTTAATTTGAACACTGAAGCTTTCTTT. The V and J genes are TRBV5-4 and TRBJ1-1; perhaps TRBD1 as D (6 bases). The CDR3 has 18 amino acids. Trimming cost V 8 bases and J 0 bases, with 26 bases left between them. Germline assignment: CDR1 SGHNT and CDR2 YYREEE (reference sequence).

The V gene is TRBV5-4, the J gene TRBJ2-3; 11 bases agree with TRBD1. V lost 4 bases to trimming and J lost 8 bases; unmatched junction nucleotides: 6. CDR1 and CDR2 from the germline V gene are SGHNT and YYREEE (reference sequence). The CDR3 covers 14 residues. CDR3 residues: CASSEDRGLGTQYF. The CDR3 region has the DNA TGTGCCAGCAGCGAGGACAGGGGGCTAGGTACGCAGTATTTT.

The CDR3 region has the DNA TGCGCCAGCAGGCGGGAGGCCTCCTACGAGCAGTACTTC. This encodes CASRREASYEQYF. The rearrangement links TRBV10-2 to TRBJ2-7; 8 bases map to TRBD2. In germline, CDR1 is WSHSY, CDR2 SAAADI. The CDR3 covers 13 residues. V gave up 6 bases and J gave up 0 bases; unmatched junction bases: 1.

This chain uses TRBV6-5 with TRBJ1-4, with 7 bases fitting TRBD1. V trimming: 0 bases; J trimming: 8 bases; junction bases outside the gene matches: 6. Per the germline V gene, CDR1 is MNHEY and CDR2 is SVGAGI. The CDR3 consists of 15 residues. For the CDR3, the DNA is TGTGCCAGCAGTTACTCGACCCAGGGGGAAGAAAAACTGTTTTTT. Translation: CASSYSTQGEEKLFF.

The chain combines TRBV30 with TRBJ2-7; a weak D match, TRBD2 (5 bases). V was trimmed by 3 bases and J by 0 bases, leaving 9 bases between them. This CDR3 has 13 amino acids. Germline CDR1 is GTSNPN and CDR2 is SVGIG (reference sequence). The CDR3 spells CAWSDGDSYEQYF. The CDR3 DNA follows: TGTGCCTGGAGCGACGGGGACTCCTACGAGCAGTACTTC.

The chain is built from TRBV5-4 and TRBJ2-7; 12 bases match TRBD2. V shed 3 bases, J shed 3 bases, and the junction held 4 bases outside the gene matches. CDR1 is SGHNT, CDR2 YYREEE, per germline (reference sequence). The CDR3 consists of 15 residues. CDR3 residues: CASSSTSGRIYEQYF. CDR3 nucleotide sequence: TGTGCCAGCAGCTCGACTAGCGGGAGAATCTACGAGCAGTACTTC.

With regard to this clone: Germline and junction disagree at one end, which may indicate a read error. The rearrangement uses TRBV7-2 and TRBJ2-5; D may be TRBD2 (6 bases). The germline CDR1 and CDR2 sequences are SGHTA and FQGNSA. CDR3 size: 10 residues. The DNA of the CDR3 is TGTGCCAGCAGTCCGGGACTTCCTGACTTC. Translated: CASSPGLPDF.

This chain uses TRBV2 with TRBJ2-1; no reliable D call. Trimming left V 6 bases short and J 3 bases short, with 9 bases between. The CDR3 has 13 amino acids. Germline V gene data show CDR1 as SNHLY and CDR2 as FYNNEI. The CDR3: CASRAMYYNEQFF. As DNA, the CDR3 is TGTGCCAGCAGGGCAATGTACTACAATGAGCAGTTCTTC. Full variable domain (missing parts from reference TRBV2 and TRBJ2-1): EPEVTQTPSHQVTQMGQEVILRCVPISNHLYFYWYRQILGQKVEFLVSFYNNEISEKSEIFDDQFSVERPDGSNFTLKIRSTKLEDSAMYFCASRAMYYNEQFFGPGTRLTVL.

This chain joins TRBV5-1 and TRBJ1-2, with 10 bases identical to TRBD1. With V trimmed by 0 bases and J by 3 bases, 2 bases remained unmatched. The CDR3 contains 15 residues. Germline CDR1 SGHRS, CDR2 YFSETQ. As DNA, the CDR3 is TGCGCCAGCAGCTTGGGGGACAGGGGTGACTATGGCTACACCTTC. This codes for CASSLGDRGDYGYTF.

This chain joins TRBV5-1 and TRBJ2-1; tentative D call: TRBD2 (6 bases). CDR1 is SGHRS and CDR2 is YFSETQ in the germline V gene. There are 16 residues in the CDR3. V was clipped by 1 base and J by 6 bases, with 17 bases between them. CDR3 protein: CASSLRGPTGVNEQFF. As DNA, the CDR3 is TGCGCCAGCAGCTTGAGGGGTCCAACGGGGGTCAATGAGCAGTTCTTC. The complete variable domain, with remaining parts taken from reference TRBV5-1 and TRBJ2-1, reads KAGVTQTPRYLIKTRGQQVTLSCSPISGHRSVSWYQQTPGQGLQFLFEYFSETQRNKGNFPGRFSGRQFSNSRSEMNVSTLELGDSALYLCASSLRGPTGVNEQFFGPGTRLTVL.

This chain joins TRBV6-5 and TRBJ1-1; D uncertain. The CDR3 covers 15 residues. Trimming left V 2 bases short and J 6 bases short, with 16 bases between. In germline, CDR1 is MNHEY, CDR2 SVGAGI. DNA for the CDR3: TGTGCCAGCAGTTACCGGGATGGGGAACACGCTGAAGCTTTCTTT. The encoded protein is CASSYRDGEHAEAFF.

The CDR3 DNA is TGTGCCAGCAGGTCGGGACAGATCTATGGCTACACCTTC. As protein: CASRSGQIYGYTF. The chain couples TRBV5-6 to TRBJ1-2; 7 bases line up with TRBD1. The CDR3 extends over 13 amino acids. Losses at the gene ends were 5 bases for V and 4 bases for J; bases not matched to a gene: 5. Germline CDR1 reads SGHDT; CDR2 reads YYEEEE.

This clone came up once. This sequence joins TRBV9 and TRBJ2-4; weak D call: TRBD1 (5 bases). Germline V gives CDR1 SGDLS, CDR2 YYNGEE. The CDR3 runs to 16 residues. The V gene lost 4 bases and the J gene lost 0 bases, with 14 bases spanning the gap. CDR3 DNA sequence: TGTGCCAGCAGCCCAGGATGGGGCTTAGCCAAAAACATTCAGTACTTC. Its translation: CASSPGWGLAKNIQYF. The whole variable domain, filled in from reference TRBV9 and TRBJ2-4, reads DSGVTQTPKHLITATGQRVTLRCSPRSGDLSVYWYQQSLDQGLQFLIQYYNGEERAKGNILERFSAQQFPDLHSELNLSSLELGDSALYFCASSPGWGLAKNIQYFGAGTRLSVL.

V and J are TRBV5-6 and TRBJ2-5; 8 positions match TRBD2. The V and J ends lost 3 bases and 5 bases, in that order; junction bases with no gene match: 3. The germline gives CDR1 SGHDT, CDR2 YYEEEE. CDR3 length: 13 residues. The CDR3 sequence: CASSSGGGETQYF. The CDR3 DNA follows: TGTGCCAGCAGCTCGGGGGGGGGCGAGACCCAGTACTTC.

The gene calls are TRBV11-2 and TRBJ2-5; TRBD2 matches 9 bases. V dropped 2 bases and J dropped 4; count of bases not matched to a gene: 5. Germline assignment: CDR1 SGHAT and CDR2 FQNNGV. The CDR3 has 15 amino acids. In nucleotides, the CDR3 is TGTGCCAGCAGCTTACTAGCGGGGCCCGGAGAGACCCAGTACTTC. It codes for CASSLLAGPGETQYF. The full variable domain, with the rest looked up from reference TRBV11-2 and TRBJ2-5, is EAGVAQSPRYKIIEKRQSVAFWCNPISGHATLYWYQQILGQGPKLLIQFQNNGVVDDSQLPKDRFSAERLKGVDSTLKIQPAKLEDSAVYLCASSLLAGPGETQYFGPGTRLLVL.

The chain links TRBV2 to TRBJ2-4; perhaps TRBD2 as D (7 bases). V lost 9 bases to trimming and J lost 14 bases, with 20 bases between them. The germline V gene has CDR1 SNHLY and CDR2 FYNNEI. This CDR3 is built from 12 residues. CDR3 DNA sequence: TGTGCCAGGGGGGGGTTAGGGGGGGTTAAGTACTTC. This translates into CARGGLGGVKYF.

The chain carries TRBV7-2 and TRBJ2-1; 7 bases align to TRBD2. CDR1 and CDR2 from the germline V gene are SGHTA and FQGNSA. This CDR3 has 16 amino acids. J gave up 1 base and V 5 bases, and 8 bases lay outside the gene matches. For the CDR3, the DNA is TGTGCCAGCAGCGGACTAGTGGGAGGGTCCTACAATGAGCAGTTCTTC. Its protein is CASSGLVGGSYNEQFF.

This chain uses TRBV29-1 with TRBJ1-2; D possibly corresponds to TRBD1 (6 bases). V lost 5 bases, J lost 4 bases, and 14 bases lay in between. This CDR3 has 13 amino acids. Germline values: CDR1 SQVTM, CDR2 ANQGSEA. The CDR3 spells CSVRDISFYGYTF. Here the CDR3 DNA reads TGCAGCGTTCGGGACATCTCCTTCTATGGCTACACCTTC.

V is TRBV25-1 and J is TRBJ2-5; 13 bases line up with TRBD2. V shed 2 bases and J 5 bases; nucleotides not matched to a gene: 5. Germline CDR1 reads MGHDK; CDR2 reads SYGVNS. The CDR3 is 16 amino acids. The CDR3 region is CASSESVLAGGETQYF. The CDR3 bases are TGTGCCAGCAGTGAAAGTGTACTAGCGGGGGGGGAGACCCAGTACTTC.

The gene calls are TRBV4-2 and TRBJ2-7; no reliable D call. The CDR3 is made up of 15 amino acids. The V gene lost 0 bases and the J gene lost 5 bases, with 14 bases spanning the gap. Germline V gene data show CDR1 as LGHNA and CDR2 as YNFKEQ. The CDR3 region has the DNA TGTGCCAGCAGCCAAGATGGCCTAGTTCCCGACGAGCAGTACTTC. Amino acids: CASSQDGLVPDEQYF.

For the CDR3, the DNA is TGTGCCACTCGTAGGGGGGGACAAGAGACCCAGTACTTC. It translates to CATRRGGQETQYF. This rearrangement joins TRBV15 to TRBJ2-5, with TRBD2 as a possible D gene (7 bases). The V end was cut by 9 bases, the J end by 2 bases, with 13 bases between. Germline V gene lookup returns CDR1 LNHNV and CDR2 YYDKDF (reference sequence). This CDR3 has 13 residues.